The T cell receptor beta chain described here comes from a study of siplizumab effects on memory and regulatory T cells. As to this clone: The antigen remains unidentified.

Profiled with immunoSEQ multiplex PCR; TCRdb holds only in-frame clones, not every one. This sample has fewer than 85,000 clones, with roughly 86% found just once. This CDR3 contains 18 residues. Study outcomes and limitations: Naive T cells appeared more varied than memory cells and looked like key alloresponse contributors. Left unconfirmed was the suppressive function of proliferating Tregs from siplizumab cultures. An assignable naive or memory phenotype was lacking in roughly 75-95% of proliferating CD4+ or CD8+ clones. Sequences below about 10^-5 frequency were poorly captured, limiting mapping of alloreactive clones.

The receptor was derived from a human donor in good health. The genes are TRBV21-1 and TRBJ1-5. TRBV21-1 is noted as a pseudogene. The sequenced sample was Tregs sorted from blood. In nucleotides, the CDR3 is TGTGCCAGCAGCAAAGCGCTTTTTTTTCGGGGGGGGAATCAGCCCCAGCATTTT. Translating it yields CASSKALFFRGGNQPQHF.